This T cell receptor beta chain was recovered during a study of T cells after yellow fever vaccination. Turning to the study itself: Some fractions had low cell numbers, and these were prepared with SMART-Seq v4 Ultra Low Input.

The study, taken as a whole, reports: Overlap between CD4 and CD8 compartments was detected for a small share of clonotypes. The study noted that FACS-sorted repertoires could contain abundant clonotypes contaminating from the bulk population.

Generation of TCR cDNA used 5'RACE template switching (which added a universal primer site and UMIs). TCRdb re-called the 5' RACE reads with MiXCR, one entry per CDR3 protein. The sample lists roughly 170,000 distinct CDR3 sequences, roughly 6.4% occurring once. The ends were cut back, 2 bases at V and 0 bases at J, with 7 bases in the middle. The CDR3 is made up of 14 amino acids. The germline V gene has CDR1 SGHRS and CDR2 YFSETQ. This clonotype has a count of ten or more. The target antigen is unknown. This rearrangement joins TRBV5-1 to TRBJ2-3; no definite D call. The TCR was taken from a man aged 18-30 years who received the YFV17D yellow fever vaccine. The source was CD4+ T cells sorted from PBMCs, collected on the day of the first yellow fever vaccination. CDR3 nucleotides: TGCGCCAGCAGCTTCGCAGGTAGCACAGATACGCAGTATTTT. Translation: CASSFAGSTDTQYF.